A single sample gave rise to the 5 T cell receptor beta chains below, sequenced in a study of blood T cells in healthy people across ages. Through a sample-barcoded 5' primer and a J-beta primer mix, a second PCR was run for roughly 6 to 11 cycles. From the 5' RACE reads, TCRdb called clonotypes with MiXCR, one entry per CDR3 protein. The repertoire holds some 1.5 million distinct CDR3 sequences, with 25% to 30% as singletons. The sample taken for sequencing was blood. These receptors came from a woman in her thirties in good health.

This clonotype has a handful of counts. This rearrangement joins TRBV27 to TRBJ2-7; 7 bases map to TRBD2. The germline gives CDR1 MNHEY, CDR2 SMNVEV (reference sequence). The CDR3 extends over 14 amino acids. After removal of 4 bases from V and 3 bases from J, the junction contained 6 bases not matched to a gene. CDR3 sequence: CASSWEGRVYEQYF. CDR3 DNA sequence: TGTGCCAGCAGTTGGGAGGGTAGGGTCTACGAGCAGTACTTC.

This clonotype was counted only a few times. The rearrangement links TRBV5-1 to TRBJ2-1, with 7 bases lining up with TRBD2. Germline CDR1 SGHRS, CDR2 YFSETQ. With V trimmed by 0 bases and J by 8 bases, 8 bases remained unmatched. CDR3 length: 15 amino acids. The DNA for the CDR3 is TGCGCCAGCAGCTTGGGCGGTCTTGGGGGGGATGAGCAGTTCTTC. Translated, it gives CASSLGGLGGDEQFF.

The chain has TRBV27 and TRBJ2-3, with 9 bases identical to TRBD2. The CDR3 has 17 amino acids. CDR1 MNHEY and CDR2 SMNVEV come from the germline V gene (reference sequence). The V and J ends lost 1 base and 4 bases, in that order; junction bases with no gene match: 9. The CDR3 here is CASSLFISGGGSDTQYF. CDR3 nucleotides: TGTGCCAGCAGTTTATTTATTAGCGGGGGTGGATCAGATACGCAGTATTTT.

This chain links TRBV29-1 with TRBJ2-7; TRBD2 is a possible D gene (7 bases). Gene TRBJ2-5 matches the end of the DNA better, so the J call may be wrong. The CDR3 contains 13 residues. Germline V gene sequence: CDR1 SQVTM, CDR2 ANQGSEA. CDR3 residues: CSGGGGTKETQYF. CDR3 sequence (DNA): TGCAGCGGGGGGGGGGGGACAAAGGAGACCCAGTACTTC.

This clonotype was detected only a few times. The rearrangement joins TRBV25-1 to TRBJ2-5; TRBD1 is a possible D gene (5 bases). The J call may be in error: the DNA end matches TRBJ2-7 better. CDR3 length: 13 amino acids. From germline, CDR1 is MGHDK and CDR2 SYGVNS. CDR3 amino acids: CASSAAGYYEQYF. CDR3 nucleotide sequence: TGTGCCAGCAGCGCGGCAGGGTACTACGAGCAGTACTTC.